One and the same sample provided the 25 T cell receptor beta chains below, sequenced in a study of shared clonotypes between healthy human individuals. The assay was immunoSEQ multiplex PCR, and TCRdb's table has in-frame clones only and misses some. The profile covers about 770,000 clones, with approximately 77% appearing a single time and about 1.8% taken by the ten largest. Sequencing was performed on memory CD4+ T cells sorted from blood. Subset reported: CD45RA-negative fraction. The receptors were sampled from a woman aged 25 to 39 in good health.

The chain is built from TRBV9 and TRBJ1-6; D unclear. The CDR3 sequence is 13 residues long. Germline V gene data show CDR1 as SGDLS and CDR2 as YYNGEE. Trimming removed 0 bases at V and 8 bases at J, with 6 bases between. The CDR3 loop is CASSVAADSPLHF. The CDR3 DNA reads TGTGCCAGCAGCGTAGCGGCCGATTCACCCCTCCACTTT.

This clone has just a few counts. The CDR3 sequence: CATSSTGAYNEQFF. The CDR3 DNA sequence: TGTGCCACCAGCAGCACCGGGGCCTACAATGAGCAGTTCTTC. The chain is built from TRBV15 and TRBJ2-1; D perhaps matches TRBD2 (5 bases). The CDR3 is 14 amino acids. The V gene's germline CDR1 is LNHNV and CDR2 YYDKDF (reference sequence). The germline V and J ends were trimmed by 3 bases and 2 bases, with 8 bases remaining between them.

The chain uses TRBV5-8 and TRBJ2-1; possibly TRBD2 for D (5 bases). The length of the CDR3 is 15 residues. Per the germline V gene, CDR1 is SGHTS and CDR2 is YDEGEE. V gave up 4 bases and J gave up 5 bases, with 16 bases separating them. CDR3 protein: CASSDDASWHNEQFF. The CDR3 region has the DNA TGTGCCAGCAGCGACGACGCTAGCTGGCACAATGAGCAGTTCTTC.

This clone was detected only once. V usage is TRBV5-8 and J usage is TRBJ1-1, with D perhaps TRBD1 (5 bases). The CDR3 runs to 14 residues. CDR1 is SGHTS, CDR2 YDEGEE, per germline. Trimming pared 4 bases from V and 7 bases from J, leaving 17 bases between. DNA for the CDR3: TGTGCCAGCAGCCTATGGGACCGCAGCTATGAAGCTTTCTTT. The encoded protein is CASSLWDRSYEAFF.

The gene calls are TRBV2 and TRBJ1-5; D unresolved. Per the germline V gene, CDR1 is SNHLY and CDR2 is FYNNEI. CDR3 length: 15 residues. Between the trimmed V and J ends, which lost 3 bases and 0 bases, there was a span of 9 bases. The chain's CDR3 is CASSDYGVSNQPQHF. CDR3 bases: TGTGCCAGCAGTGATTATGGGGTTAGCAATCAGCCCCAGCATTTT. Full variable domain (remainder filled in from reference TRBV2 and TRBJ1-5): EPEVTQTPSHQVTQMGQEVILRCVPISNHLYFYWYRQILGQKVEFLVSFYNNEISEKSEIFDDQFSVERPDGSNFTLKIRSTKLEDSAMYFCASSDYGVSNQPQHFGDGTRLSIL.

This clone has only a few counts. The rearrangement joins TRBV11-2 to TRBJ2-7; TRBD1 aligns across 9 bases. CDR3 length: 15 residues. Germline-derived CDR1 and CDR2 are SGHAT and FQNNGV. The V segment lost 6 bases and the J segment 0 bases; nucleotides outside the gene matches: 6. CDR3 DNA: TGTGCCAGCAGAAGGGGACAGGGCGACTCCTACGAGCAGTACTTC. Translating it yields CASRRGQGDSYEQYF.

The rearrangement links TRBV28 to TRBJ1-5; D is ambiguous. The CDR3 is made up of 13 amino acids. Germline lookup yields CDR1 MDHEN and CDR2 SYDVKM. The ends were cut back, 4 bases at V and 7 bases at J, with 11 bases in the middle. CDR3 bases: TGTGCCAGCAGTTCGGACCTCTCCCAGCCCCAGCATTTT. It is translated as CASSSDLSQPQHF. The complete variable domain, with remaining parts taken from reference TRBV28 and TRBJ1-5, reads DVKVTQSSRYLVKRTGEKVFLECVQDMDHENMFWYRQDPGLGLRLIYFSYDVKMKEKGDIPEGYSVSREKKERFSLILESASTNQTSMYLCASSSDLSQPQHFGDGTRLSIL.

This clone showed up just a few times. V gene TRBV5-1 combines with J gene TRBJ1-2; D gene uncertain. Trimming cost V 1 base and J 7 bases, with 14 bases left between them. CDR3 length: 14 amino acids. Germline CDR1 is SGHRS and CDR2 is YFSETQ. As DNA, the CDR3 is TGCGCCAGCAGCTTGCTACCGAGTAAGGGTGGCTACACCTTC. This translates into CASSLLPSKGGYTF.

The genes are TRBV4-3 and TRBJ2-7; 7 positions agree with TRBD1. Germline assignment: CDR1 LGHNA and CDR2 YSLEER. The CDR3 sequence is 16 residues long. The V segment lost 3 bases and the J segment 2 bases; nucleotides outside the gene matches: 10. The CDR3 loop reads CASSHSTRTGTYEQYF. Here the CDR3 DNA reads TGCGCCAGCAGCCATTCCACTCGGACAGGAACCTACGAGCAGTACTTC.

The rearrangement links TRBV7-9 to TRBJ1-1; 10 bases match TRBD1. Germline V gene data show CDR1 as SEHNR and CDR2 as FQNEAQ (reference sequence). There are 15 residues in the CDR3. The V gene end was trimmed by 5 bases and the J gene end by 3 bases; junction bases not matched to a gene: 6. CDR3: CASSGRQGADTEAFF. CDR3 DNA sequence: TGTGCCAGCAGCGGAAGACAGGGGGCAGACACTGAAGCTTTCTTT.

The rearrangement uses TRBV5-8 and TRBJ2-7, with a tentative D call TRBD1 (6 bases). The CDR3 covers 15 residues. Germline assignment: CDR1 SGHTS and CDR2 YDEGEE. Trimming pared 4 bases from V and 3 bases from J, leaving 17 bases between. CDR3 residues: CASSKYQGTSYEQYF. The CDR3 nucleotides are TGTGCCAGCAGCAAATATCAGGGGACGAGCTACGAGCAGTACTTC.

J is TRBJ2-3 and V is TRBV19, with D tentatively TRBD2 (5 bases). V was cut by 1 base and J by 0 bases, with 8 bases left in between. CDR3 length equals 15 residues. Germline lookup yields CDR1 LNHDA and CDR2 SQIVND (reference sequence). CDR3 protein: CASSIASQSTDTQYF. DNA of the CDR3: TGTGCCAGTAGTATAGCTAGCCAGAGCACAGATACGCAGTATTTT.

The genes are TRBV25-1 and TRBJ1-2; D is possibly TRBD1 (6 bases). Germline V gene sequence: CDR1 MGHDK, CDR2 SYGVNS. CDR3 length equals 15 residues. The ends were cut back, 6 bases at V and 6 bases at J, with 20 bases in the middle. This CDR3 reads CASSGFPGHFDGYTF. For the CDR3, the DNA is TGTGCCAGCAGCGGATTTCCGGGACACTTTGATGGCTACACCTTC.

This clone has only a few counts. V usage is TRBV6-1 and J usage is TRBJ2-5; 8 bases map to TRBD1. CDR1 and CDR2 (germline): MNHNS, SASEGT. J gave up 5 bases and V 8 bases, and 4 bases lay outside the gene matches. This CDR3 region has 12 residues. CDR3 loop: CASLTGAETQYF. In DNA, the CDR3 is TGTGCCAGCCTGACAGGGGCTGAGACCCAGTACTTC.

This clone was observed a handful of times. V gene TRBV28 combines with J gene TRBJ1-2; D remains unclear. Germline assignment: CDR1 MDHEN and CDR2 SYDVKM. V was cut by 2 bases and J by 0 bases, with 13 bases left in between. This CDR3 spans 16 amino acids. CDR3 sequence (DNA): TGTGCCAGCAGTTTACCCCCTTGGGCCGCTAACTATGGCTACACCTTC. Protein sequence: CASSLPPWAANYGYTF.

The chain links TRBV14 to TRBJ2-2; 12 nucleotides match TRBD1. Per germline, CDR1 SGHDN and CDR2 FVKESK. The trim removed 5 bases at V and 4 bases at J, leaving 8 bases unmatched. The CDR3 contains 17 residues. CDR3 sequence (DNA): TGTGCCAGCAGCTCACCGGGACAGGGGGCGCTCACCGGGGAGCTGTTTTTT. This sequence encodes CASSSPGQGALTGELFF.

The rearrangement joins TRBV29-1 to TRBJ2-5; 9 bases match TRBD2. CDR1 is SQVTM and CDR2 is ANQGSEA in the germline V gene. The CDR3 length is 12 residues. V gave up 7 bases and J gave up 4 bases; unmatched junction bases: 4. The CDR3 DNA follows: TGCAGCGGAGAAGCGGGAGGAGAGACCCAGTACTTC. Amino acids: CSGEAGGETQYF.

Comment on this clone: It is unclear where the CDR3 begins or ends on the DNA, so no DNA is shown, and the CDR3 is as TCRdb lists it. The V gene is TRBV7-6, the J gene TRBJ2-3; TRBD1 is the table's D call and was not checked against the DNA. The CDR3 length is 13 residues, termini included. Germline CDR1 SGHVS, CDR2 FNYEAQ. CDR3 protein: CASSFQVSDTQYF.

The rearrangement joins TRBV30 to TRBJ2-5; 12 bases fit TRBD1. CDR3 size: 14 residues. Looked up from germline, CDR1 is GTSNPN and CDR2 is SVGIG (reference sequence). V shed 4 bases and J 5 bases; nucleotides not matched to a gene: 5. The CDR3 here is CAWTGQGASETQYF. CDR3 coding DNA: TGTGCCTGGACGGGACAGGGGGCATCTGAGACCCAGTACTTC.

Points on this clone: Different DNA sequences within this sample yield the same CDR3. The CDR3 region is CASSGGTGLNYGYTF. In DNA, the CDR3 is TGCGCCAGCAGCGGGGGGACAGGTCTTAACTATGGCTACACCTTC. The gene calls are TRBV5-1 and TRBJ1-2; TRBD1 aligns across 8 bases. The ends lost 4 bases at V and 1 base at J; junction bases unmatched: 6. CDR1 and CDR2 from the germline V gene are SGHRS and YFSETQ. This CDR3 spans 15 amino acids.

The V call is TRBV5-5, the J call TRBJ1-5; D is possibly TRBD1 (6 bases). Germline values: CDR1 SGHKS, CDR2 YYEKEE (reference sequence). V lost 6 bases and J 3 bases, leaving 16 bases between the germline ends. The CDR3 totals 15 residues. CDR3 bases: TGTGCCAGCAACACGGATTGGACAGTCAATCAGCCCCAGCATTTT. Its protein product is CASNTDWTVNQPQHF.

The chain couples TRBV18 to TRBJ2-1; tentative D call: TRBD2 (5 bases). Germline CDR1 is KGHSH and CDR2 is LQKENI. The germline V and J ends were trimmed by 5 bases and 4 bases, with 12 bases remaining between them. The CDR3 totals 14 residues. The CDR3 DNA sequence: TGTGCCAGCTCAAACTCCCGGGGATACAATGAGCAGTTCTTC. Amino acids: CASSNSRGYNEQFF.

The rearrangement joins TRBV27 to TRBJ1-3; D unclear. This CDR3 spans 13 amino acids. Trimming stripped 6 bases from V and 2 bases from J, with 8 bases between. CDR1 is MNHEY and CDR2 is SMNVEV in the germline V gene (reference sequence). CDR3 in amino acids: CASSRQTGNTIYF. The CDR3 coding sequence is TGTGCCAGCAGCCGACAAACTGGAAACACCATATATTTT.

The chain links TRBV27 to TRBJ1-1; a weak D match, TRBD1 (6 bases). The CDR3 runs to 14 residues. Trimming took off 4 bases at V and 4 bases at J, with 13 bases between the two ends. CDR1 MNHEY and CDR2 SMNVEV come from the germline V gene (reference sequence). The CDR3 here is CASSSRGSGTEAFF. The CDR3 coding sequence is TGTGCCAGCAGTTCCAGGGGATCGGGCACTGAAGCTTTCTTT.

A few counts support this clone. The chain has TRBV28 and TRBJ2-5, with D possibly matching TRBD1 (7 bases). CDR3 length equals 15 residues. V lost 11 bases and J lost 4, with 23 bases in between. Germline V gene lookup returns CDR1 MDHEN and CDR2 SYDVKM. CDR3 in DNA: TGTGCCTCCACCCCAGGGGGGACGAGGGGAGAGACCCAGTACTTC. It specifies CASTPGGTRGETQYF.